This T cell receptor beta chain derives from a study of graft-versus-host responses after intestinal transplantation. Study-level background: Recipients across the board were started on anti-thymocyte globulin induction, then kept on tacrolimus and steroids for two to three years.

This clone has a handful of counts. Its matching antigen is unknown. Study conclusions and caveats: There were GvH clones found in recipient marrow, and some of them appeared first in ileum or blood. Circulating GvH clone levels at their peak were associated with HvG declines (early post-transplant).

V lost 1 base to trimming and J lost 5 bases, with 15 bases between them. The CDR3 sequence is 15 residues long. Germline loops: CDR1 MGHRA, CDR2 YSYEKL. Profiling relied on immunoSEQ multiplex PCR, and the TCRdb table lists in-frame clones only, not all of them. The table shows around 64,000 clones, with almost 95% occurring only once. This clonotype was sampled from a human donor who was the organ donor for an intestinal transplant. The rearrangement joins TRBV4-1 to TRBJ2-7, with D maybe TRBD1 (6 bases). The source was unstimulated CD4+ T cells sorted from spleen or lymph node cells, collected before transplant. The chain's CDR3 is CASSQAGVPGNEQYF. As DNA, the CDR3 is TGCGCCAGCAGCCAAGCAGGGGTCCCCGGGAACGAGCAGTACTTC.